This entry lists 21 T cell receptor beta chains sequenced from one sample in a study of blood T cell repertoires in COVID-19. TCRdb's copy holds only in-frame clones and misses some; the assay was immunoSEQ multiplex PCR. The sample holds around 100,000 clones; roughly 92% are singletons and the top ten take 1.5% to 2.5%. The sample comprised peripheral blood. The receptors were gathered from a woman aged 45-65 years with COVID-19, enrolled during active disease.

The genes are TRBV11-2 and TRBJ2-2, with D perhaps TRBD1 (5 bases). From germline, CDR1 is SGHAT and CDR2 FQNNGV. The V end was cut by 3 bases, the J end by 7 bases, with 9 bases between. CDR3 length equals 13 residues. CDR3 amino acids: CASSFTGVGELFF. CDR3 in DNA: TGTGCCAGCAGCTTCACAGGAGTCGGGGAGCTGTTTTTT.

The chain uses TRBV30 and TRBJ2-2; D uncertain. This CDR3 contains 13 residues. V shed 1 base and J shed 8 bases, with 11 bases lying between them. Germline V lookup: CDR1 GTSNPN, CDR2 SVGIG (reference sequence). The CDR3 DNA reads as TGTGCCTGGAGTGGAGGCTCTCTTGGGGAGCTGTTTTTT. The encoded protein is CAWSGGSLGELFF.

This chain connects TRBV27 to TRBJ2-2; 7 nucleotides align to TRBD1. The V segment lost 5 bases and the J segment 8 bases; nucleotides outside the gene matches: 5. The CDR3 is made up of 13 amino acids. CDR1 and CDR2 from the germline V gene are MNHEY and SMNVEV (reference sequence). CDR3 residues: CASSRLQGGELFF. CDR3 coding DNA: TGTGCCAGCAGTCGCCTACAGGGGGGGGAGCTGTTTTTT.

This sequence joins TRBV5-6 and TRBJ1-5, with no clear D. Trimming took 0 bases from V and 3 from J, leaving 10 bases between them. Germline CDR1 and CDR2: SGHDT and YYEEEE. The CDR3 sequence is 15 residues long. The CDR3 bases are TGTGCCAGCAGCTTGGTTCGGGATATCAATCAGCCCCAGCATTTT. Protein: CASSLVRDINQPQHF.

The rearrangement links TRBV12-3 or TRBV12-4 to TRBJ1-2, with TRBD1 matching over 7 bases. J was trimmed by 4 bases and V by 4 bases; bases with no gene match: 3. The CDR3 is 13 amino acids. Here the CDR3 DNA reads TGTGCCAGCAGTTCGGACAGGATCTATGGCTACACCTTC. Amino acids: CASSSDRIYGYTF.

This chain uses TRBV9 with TRBJ1-6; TRBD1 is a possible D gene (5 bases). The CDR3 loop spans 13 amino acids. Trimming left V 3 bases short and J 9 bases short, with 10 bases between. Germline lookup yields CDR1 SGDLS and CDR2 YYNGEE. The CDR3 nucleotides are TGTGCCAGCAGCGCCCCCGGGGGTTCACCCCTCCACTTT. Its protein is CASSAPGGSPLHF.

The V call is TRBV30, the J call TRBJ2-2; TRBD1 matches 11 bases. The germline V gene has CDR1 GTSNPN and CDR2 SVGIG (reference sequence). V gave up 4 bases and J gave up 2 bases; unmatched junction bases: 9. The CDR3 sequence is 17 residues long. CDR3 loop: CAWTGTGGGENTGELFF. CDR3 nucleotides: TGTGCCTGGACGGGGACAGGGGGTGGGGAAAACACCGGGGAGCTGTTTTTT.

This clone was counted a single time. The V gene is TRBV5-4, the J gene TRBJ1-2; D remains ambiguous. The CDR3 is 13 amino acids. Germline V CDR1 and CDR2: SGHNT, YYREEE (reference sequence). The V and J ends lost 4 bases and 4 bases respectively, with 11 bases between them. CDR3 in amino acids: CASSRDTLYGYTF. The CDR3 DNA sequence: TGTGCCAGCAGCCGAGACACGCTCTATGGCTACACCTTC.

This chain connects TRBV21-1 to TRBJ2-5; whether TRBD2, the table's D call, matches the DNA was not checked. TRBV21-1 is a pseudogene segment. The CDR3 has 14 amino acids. The CDR3 loop reads CASTQAVPRRTQYF. The CDR3 DNA sequence: TGTGCCAGCACCCAAGCGGTCCCGCGTAGGACCCAGTACTTC.

V gene TRBV5-1 combines with J gene TRBJ1-1; a possible D gene is TRBD1 (6 bases). In germline, CDR1 is SGHRS, CDR2 YFSETQ. The CDR3 totals 15 residues. Trimming removed 0 bases from V and 6 bases from J, with 15 bases in between. Here the CDR3 reads CASSLGAGAMPEAFF. The DNA for the CDR3 is TGCGCCAGCAGCTTGGGGGCAGGGGCGATGCCTGAAGCTTTCTTT.

The chain uses TRBV4-1 and TRBJ2-7, with D perhaps TRBD2 (6 bases). Germline values: CDR1 MGHRA, CDR2 YSYEKL. The CDR3 is 15 amino acids. The V gene lost 0 bases and the J gene lost 4 bases, with 13 bases spanning the gap. The CDR3 protein is CASSQDPGGSYEQYV. DNA of the CDR3: TGCGCCAGCAGCCAAGACCCCGGGGGATCTTACGAGCAGTACGTC.

The V gene is TRBV4-3, the J gene TRBJ1-2; 7 bases are shared with TRBD1. CDR1 and CDR2 (germline): LGHNA, YSLEER. V was clipped by 3 bases and J by 3 bases; unmatched bases: 7. The CDR3 sequence is 15 residues long. The CDR3 loop is CASSQTTGTDYGYTF. The CDR3 DNA sequence: TGCGCCAGCAGCCAGACGACAGGGACGGACTATGGCTACACCTTC.

The rearrangement uses TRBV5-1 and TRBJ2-1; maybe TRBD2 (5 bases). CDR3 length: 14 amino acids. CDR1 is SGHRS, CDR2 YFSETQ, per germline. Trimming removed 2 bases at V and 5 bases at J, with 11 bases between. CDR3 loop: CASSFTTGNNEQFF. CDR3 bases: TGCGCCAGCAGCTTTACCACCGGGAACAATGAGCAGTTCTTC. Full variable domain (outside the CDR3, taken from reference TRBV5-1 and TRBJ2-1): KAGVTQTPRYLIKTRGQQVTLSCSPISGHRSVSWYQQTPGQGLQFLFEYFSETQRNKGNFPGRFSGRQFSNSRSEMNVSTLELGDSALYLCASSFTTGNNEQFFGPGTRLTVL.

The genes are TRBV10-3 and TRBJ2-2; 9 nucleotides agree with TRBD2. CDR3 length: 14 residues. V was clipped by 9 bases and J by 2 bases; unmatched bases: 4. Germline assignment: CDR1 ENHRY and CDR2 SYGVKD. CDR3 protein: CAIGLARNTGELFF. The CDR3 coding sequence is TGTGCCATTGGACTAGCGAGAAACACCGGGGAGCTGTTTTTT.

This rearrangement joins TRBV2 to TRBJ1-5; 9 bases map to TRBD1. Germline V gives CDR1 SNHLY, CDR2 FYNNEI. This CDR3 comprises 16 residues. The J segment lost 5 bases and the V segment lost 2 bases, leaving 7 bases of the junction unmatched. CDR3 protein: CASSELWDRDHQPQHF. CDR3 nucleotide sequence: TGTGCCAGCAGTGAATTGTGGGACAGGGATCATCAGCCCCAGCATTTT.

This rearrangement joins TRBV5-1 to TRBJ2-7; tentative D call: TRBD1 (5 bases). The CDR3 contains 11 residues. V dropped 5 bases and J dropped 11 bases, with 14 bases sitting between them. Germline CDR1 reads SGHRS; CDR2 reads YFSETQ. The CDR3 sequence: CASSFQGEEYF. The CDR3 DNA sequence: TGCGCCAGCAGTTTTCAGGGTGAGGAGTACTTC.

The V and J genes are TRBV10-3 and TRBJ2-1; 13 positions agree with TRBD2. This CDR3 spans 16 amino acids. Per the germline V gene, CDR1 is ENHRY and CDR2 is SYGVKD. V lost 6 bases and J lost 10; bases outside the gene matches: 12. CDR3 amino acids: CAISEPGLAGWHEQFF. CDR3 nucleotides: TGTGCCATCAGCGAACCGGGACTAGCGGGGTGGCACGAGCAGTTCTTC.

The CDR3 nucleotides read TGTGCCACCAGTGATGGGGACTCCAGCTCTGGAAACACCATATATTTT. As protein: CATSDGDSSSGNTIYF. The rearrangement uses TRBV24-1 and TRBJ1-3, with D maybe TRBD1 (5 bases). The CDR3 covers 16 residues. Germline lookup yields CDR1 KGHDR and CDR2 SFDVKD. The germline V and J ends were trimmed by 3 bases and 0 bases, with 11 bases remaining between them.

CDR3 coding DNA: TGTGCCAGCAGCCTCCTGCAGAGGACAGGGAGTAACACTGAAGCTTTCTTT. This encodes CASSLLQRTGSNTEAFF. This chain links TRBV3-1 (or the pseudogene TRBV3-2) with TRBJ1-1; 8 bases line up with TRBD1. The germline gives CDR1 LGHDT, CDR2 YNNKEL (reference sequence). The J segment lost 2 bases and the V segment lost 4 bases, leaving 12 bases of the junction unmatched. CDR3 length: 17 residues.

The chain is built from TRBV2 and TRBJ2-3; D unclear. This CDR3 has 16 amino acids. Trimming pared 6 bases from V and 0 bases from J, leaving 16 bases between. Germline assignment: CDR1 SNHLY and CDR2 FYNNEI. CDR3: CASSSIFGYSTDTQYF. CDR3 sequence (DNA): TGTGCCAGCAGCAGTATATTTGGTTATAGCACAGATACGCAGTATTTT.

The chain carries TRBV29-1 and TRBJ1-1, with D perhaps TRBD1 (5 bases). The CDR3 is 12 residues long. The V end was cut by 5 bases, the J end by 4 bases, with 11 bases between. Germline assignment: CDR1 SQVTM and CDR2 ANQGSEA. In nucleotides, the CDR3 is TGCAGCGTTAAATCAGGGTCCACTGAAGCTTTCTTT. It codes for CSVKSGSTEAFF.